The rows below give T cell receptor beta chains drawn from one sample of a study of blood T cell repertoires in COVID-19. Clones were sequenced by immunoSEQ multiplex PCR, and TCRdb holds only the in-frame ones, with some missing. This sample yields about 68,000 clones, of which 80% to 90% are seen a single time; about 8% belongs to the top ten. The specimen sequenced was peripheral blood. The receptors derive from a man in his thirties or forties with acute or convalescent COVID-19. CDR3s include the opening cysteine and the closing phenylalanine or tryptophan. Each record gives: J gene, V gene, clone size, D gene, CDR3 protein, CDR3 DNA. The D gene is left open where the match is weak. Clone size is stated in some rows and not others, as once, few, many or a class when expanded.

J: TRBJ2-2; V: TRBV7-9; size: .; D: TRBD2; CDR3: CASSLASSGRSGELFF; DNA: TGTGCCAGCAGCTTAGCCTCTAGCGGGAGAAGCGGGGAGCTGTTTTTT
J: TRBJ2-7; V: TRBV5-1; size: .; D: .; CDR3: CASRQSSYEQYF; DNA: TGCGCCAGCAGACAGAGCTCCTACGAGCAGTACTTC
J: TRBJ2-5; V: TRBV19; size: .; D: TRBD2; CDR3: CASSAGTSGRRTQYF; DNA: TGTGCCAGTAGCGCCGGGACTAGCGGGAGAAGGACCCAGTACTTC
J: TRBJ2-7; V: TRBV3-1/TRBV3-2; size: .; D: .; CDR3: CASSRQGLAYEQYF; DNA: TGTGCCAGCAGCCGACAGGGACTAGCCTACGAGCAGTACTTC
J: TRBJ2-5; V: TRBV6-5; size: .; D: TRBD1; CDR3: CASRRRTGAWETQYF; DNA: TGTGCCAGCAGACGTCGGACAGGGGCCTGGGAGACCCAGTACTTC
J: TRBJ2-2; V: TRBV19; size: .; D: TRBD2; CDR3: CASTKSGGGTGELFF; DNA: TGTGCCAGTACCAAAAGCGGGGGAGGTACCGGGGAGCTGTTTTTT
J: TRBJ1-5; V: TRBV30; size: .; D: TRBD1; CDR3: CAWSFRDRGGNQPQHF; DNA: TGTGCCTGGAGTTTCCGGGACAGGGGCGGGAATCAGCCCCAGCATTTT
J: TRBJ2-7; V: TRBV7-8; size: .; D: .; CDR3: CASSFSRASSYEQYF; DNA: TGTGCCAGCAGCTTTTCGCGGGCCAGCTCCTACGAGCAGTACTTC
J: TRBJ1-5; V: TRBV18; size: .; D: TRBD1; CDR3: CASSDLDRSDYSNQPQHF; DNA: TGTGCCAGCTCCGATTTGGACAGGTCAGATTATAGCAATCAGCCCCAGCATTTT
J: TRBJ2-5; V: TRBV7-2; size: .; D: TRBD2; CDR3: CASSLGMGASGRWETQYF; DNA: TGTGCCAGCAGCTTAGGAATGGGTGCTAGCGGGAGGTGGGAGACCCAGTACTTC
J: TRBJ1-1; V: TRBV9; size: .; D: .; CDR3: CASSPQLQSMNTEAFF; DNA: TGTGCCAGCAGCCCACAGCTACAGAGCATGAACACTGAAGCTTTCTTT
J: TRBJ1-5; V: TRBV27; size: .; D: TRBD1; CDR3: CAFQRDRLVHLPFQPQHF; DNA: TGTGCCTTCCAACGGGACAGGCTTGTCCATCTACCCTTTCAGCCCCAGCATTTT
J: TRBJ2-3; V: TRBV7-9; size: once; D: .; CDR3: CASSSYSLDTQYF; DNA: TGTGCCAGCAGCTCTTACTCTTTGGATACGCAGTATTTT
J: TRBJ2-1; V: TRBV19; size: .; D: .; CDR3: CASSMRGGDEQFF; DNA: TGTGCCAGTAGTATGAGGGGGGGCGATGAGCAGTTCTTC
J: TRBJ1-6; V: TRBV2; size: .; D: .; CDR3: CASSARRINSPLHF; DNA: TGTGCCAGCAGTGCTCGGAGGATTAATTCACCCCTCCACTTT
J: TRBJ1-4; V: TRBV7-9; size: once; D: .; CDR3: CASSLTELGEKLFF; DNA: TGTGCCAGCAGCTTGACAGAGCTGGGGGAAAAACTGTTTTTT
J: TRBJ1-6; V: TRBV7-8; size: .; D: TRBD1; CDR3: CASSLYDRDFPSPLHF; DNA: TGTGCCAGCAGCCTCTACGACAGGGACTTTCCTTCACCCCTCCACTTT
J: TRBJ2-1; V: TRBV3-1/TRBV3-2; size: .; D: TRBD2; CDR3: CASSQVRLAGRNEQFF; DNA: TGTGCCAGCAGCCAAGTTAGACTAGCGGGACGCAATGAGCAGTTCTTC
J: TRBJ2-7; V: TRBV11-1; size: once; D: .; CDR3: CASSLSAYEQYF; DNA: TGTGCCAGCAGCTTATCGGCCTACGAGCAGTACTTC
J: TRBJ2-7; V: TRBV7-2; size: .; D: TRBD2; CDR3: CASSLLDSGRYEQYF; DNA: TGTGCCAGCAGCTTATTAGACAGCGGGAGGTACGAGCAGTACTTC